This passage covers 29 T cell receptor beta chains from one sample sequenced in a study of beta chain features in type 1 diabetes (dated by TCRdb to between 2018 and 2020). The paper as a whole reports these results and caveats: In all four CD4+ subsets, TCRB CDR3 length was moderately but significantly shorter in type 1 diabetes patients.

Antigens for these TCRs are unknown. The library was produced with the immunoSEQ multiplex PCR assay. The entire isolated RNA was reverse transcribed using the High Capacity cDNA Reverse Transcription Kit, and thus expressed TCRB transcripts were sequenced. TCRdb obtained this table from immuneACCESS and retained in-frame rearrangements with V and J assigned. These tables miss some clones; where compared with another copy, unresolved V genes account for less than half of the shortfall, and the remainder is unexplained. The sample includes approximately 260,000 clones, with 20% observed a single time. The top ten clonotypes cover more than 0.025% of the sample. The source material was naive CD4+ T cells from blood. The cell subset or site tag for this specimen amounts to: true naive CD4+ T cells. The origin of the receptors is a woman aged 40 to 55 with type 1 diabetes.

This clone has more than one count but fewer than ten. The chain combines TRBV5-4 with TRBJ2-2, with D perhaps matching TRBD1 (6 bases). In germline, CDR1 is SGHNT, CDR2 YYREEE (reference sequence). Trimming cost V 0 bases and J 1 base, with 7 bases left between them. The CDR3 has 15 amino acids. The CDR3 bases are TGTGCCAGCAGCTTGGAAGGGGGGAACACCGGGGAGCTGTTTTTT. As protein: CASSLEGGNTGELFF.

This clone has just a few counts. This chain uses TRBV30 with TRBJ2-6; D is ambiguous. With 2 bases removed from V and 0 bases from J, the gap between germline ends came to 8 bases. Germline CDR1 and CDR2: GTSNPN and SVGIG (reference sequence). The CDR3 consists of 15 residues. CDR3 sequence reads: CAWSQSLSGANVLTF. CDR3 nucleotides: TGTGCCTGGAGTCAGTCCCTCTCTGGGGCCAACGTCCTGACTTTC.

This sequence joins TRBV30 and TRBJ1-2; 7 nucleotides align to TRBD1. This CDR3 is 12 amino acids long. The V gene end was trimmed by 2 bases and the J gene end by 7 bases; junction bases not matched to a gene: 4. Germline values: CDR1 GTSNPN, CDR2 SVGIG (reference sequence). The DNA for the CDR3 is TGTGCCTGGAGTATGACAGGGAGTGGCTACACCTTC. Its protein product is CAWSMTGSGYTF. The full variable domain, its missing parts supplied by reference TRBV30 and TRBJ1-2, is SQTIHQWPATLVQPVGSPLSLECTVEGTSNPNLYWYRQAAGRGLQLLFYSVGIGQISSEVPQNLSASRPQDRQFILSSKKLLLSDSGFYLCAWSMTGSGYTFGSGTRLTVV.

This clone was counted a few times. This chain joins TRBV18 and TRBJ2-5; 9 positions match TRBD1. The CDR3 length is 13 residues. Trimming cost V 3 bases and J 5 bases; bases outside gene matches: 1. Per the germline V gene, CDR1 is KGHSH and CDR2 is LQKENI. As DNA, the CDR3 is TGTGCCAGCTCACCTGGGACAGGGGAGACCCAGTACTTC. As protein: CASSPGTGETQYF.

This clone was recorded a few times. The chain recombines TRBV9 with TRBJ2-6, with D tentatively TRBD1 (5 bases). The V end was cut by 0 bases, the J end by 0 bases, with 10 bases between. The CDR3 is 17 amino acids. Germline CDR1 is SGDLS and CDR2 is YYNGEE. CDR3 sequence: CASSVGGRASGANVLTF. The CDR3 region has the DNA TGTGCCAGCAGCGTAGGGGGCAGGGCCTCTGGGGCCAACGTCCTGACTTTC. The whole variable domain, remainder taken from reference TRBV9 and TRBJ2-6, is DSGVTQTPKHLITATGQRVTLRCSPRSGDLSVYWYQQSLDQGLQFLIQYYNGEERAKGNILERFSAQQFPDLHSELNLSSLELGDSALYFCASSVGGRASGANVLTFGAGSRLTVL.

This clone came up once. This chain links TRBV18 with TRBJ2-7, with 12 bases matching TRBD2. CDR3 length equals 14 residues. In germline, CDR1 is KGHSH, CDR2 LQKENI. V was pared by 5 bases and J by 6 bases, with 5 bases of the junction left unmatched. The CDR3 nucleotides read TGTGCCAGCTCAGTTACGACTAGCGGGAGCGAGCAGTACTTC. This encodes CASSVTTSGSEQYF.

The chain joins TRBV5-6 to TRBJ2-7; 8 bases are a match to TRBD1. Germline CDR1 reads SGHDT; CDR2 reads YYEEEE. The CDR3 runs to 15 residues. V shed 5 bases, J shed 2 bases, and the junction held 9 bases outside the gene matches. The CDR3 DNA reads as TGTGCCAGCAGACAGCCAGGGGGCCCTACCTACGAGCAGTACTTC. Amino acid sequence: CASRQPGGPTYEQYF.

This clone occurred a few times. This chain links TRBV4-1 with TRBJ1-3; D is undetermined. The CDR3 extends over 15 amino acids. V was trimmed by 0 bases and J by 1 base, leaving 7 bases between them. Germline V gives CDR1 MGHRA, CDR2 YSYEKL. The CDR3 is CASSQDGGSGNTIYF. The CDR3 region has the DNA TGCGCCAGCAGCCAAGATGGCGGATCTGGAAACACCATATATTTT.

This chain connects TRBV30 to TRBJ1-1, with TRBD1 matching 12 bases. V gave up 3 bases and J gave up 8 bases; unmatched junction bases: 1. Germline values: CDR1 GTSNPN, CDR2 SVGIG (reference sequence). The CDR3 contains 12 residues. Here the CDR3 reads CAWSGTGGEAFF. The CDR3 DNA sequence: TGTGCCTGGAGCGGGACAGGGGGCGAAGCTTTCTTT. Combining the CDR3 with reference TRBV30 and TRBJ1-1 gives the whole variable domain SQTIHQWPATLVQPVGSPLSLECTVEGTSNPNLYWYRQAAGRGLQLLFYSVGIGQISSEVPQNLSASRPQDRQFILSSKKLLLSDSGFYLCAWSGTGGEAFFGQGTRLTVV.

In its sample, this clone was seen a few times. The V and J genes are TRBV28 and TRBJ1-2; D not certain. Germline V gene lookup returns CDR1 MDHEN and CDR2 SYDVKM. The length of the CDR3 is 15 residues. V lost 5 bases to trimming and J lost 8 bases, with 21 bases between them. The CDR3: CASSTPNSAIKGYTF. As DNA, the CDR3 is TGTGCCAGCAGTACCCCCAACTCCGCGATTAAGGGCTACACCTTC.

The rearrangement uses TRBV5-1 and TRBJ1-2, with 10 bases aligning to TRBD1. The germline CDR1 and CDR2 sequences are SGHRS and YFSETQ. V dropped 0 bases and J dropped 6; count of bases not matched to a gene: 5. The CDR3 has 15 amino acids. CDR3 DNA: TGCGCCAGCAGCTTGGCGGGGACAGGGGTCAATGGCTACACCTTC. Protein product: CASSLAGTGVNGYTF.

CDR3 sequence: CASSSPPGQGGNEQFF. CDR3 DNA: TGTGCCAGCAGCTCCCCTCCGGGACAGGGAGGCAATGAGCAGTTCTTC. The chain is built from TRBV7-9 and TRBJ2-1; TRBD1 agrees at 9 bases. CDR1 and CDR2 from the germline V gene are SEHNR and FQNEAQ (reference sequence). V lost 4 bases, J lost 6 bases, and 10 bases stayed unmatched. The CDR3 has 16 residues. Full variable domain (missing parts from reference TRBV7-9 and TRBJ2-1): DTGVSQNPRHKITKRGQNVTFRCDPISEHNRLYWYRQTLGQGPEFLTYFQNEAQLEKSRLLSDRFSAERPKGSFSTLEIQRTEQGDSAMYLCASSSPPGQGGNEQFFGPGTRLTVL.

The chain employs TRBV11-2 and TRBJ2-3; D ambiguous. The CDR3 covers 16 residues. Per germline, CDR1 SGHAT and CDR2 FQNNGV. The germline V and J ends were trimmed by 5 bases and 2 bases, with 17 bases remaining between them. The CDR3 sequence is CASSHAGATATDTQYF. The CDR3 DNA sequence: TGTGCCAGCAGCCACGCTGGAGCGACGGCCACAGATACGCAGTATTTT.

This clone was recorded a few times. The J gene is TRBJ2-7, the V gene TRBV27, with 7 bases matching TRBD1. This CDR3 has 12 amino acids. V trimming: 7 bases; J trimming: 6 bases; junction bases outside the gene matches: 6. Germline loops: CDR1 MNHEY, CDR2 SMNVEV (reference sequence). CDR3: CASKGAGPEQYF. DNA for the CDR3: TGTGCCAGCAAGGGGGCAGGGCCCGAGCAGTACTTC.

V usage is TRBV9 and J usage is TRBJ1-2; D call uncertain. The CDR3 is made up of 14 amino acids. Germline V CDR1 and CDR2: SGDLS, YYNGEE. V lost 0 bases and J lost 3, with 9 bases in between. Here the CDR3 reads CASSVEQLDYGYTF. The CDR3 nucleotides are TGTGCCAGCAGCGTAGAACAGCTTGACTATGGCTACACCTTC.

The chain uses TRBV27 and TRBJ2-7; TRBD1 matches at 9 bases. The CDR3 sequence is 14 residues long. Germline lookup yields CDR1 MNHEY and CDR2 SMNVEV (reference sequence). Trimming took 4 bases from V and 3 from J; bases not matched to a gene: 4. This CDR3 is CASSSLGQGYEQYF. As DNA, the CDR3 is TGTGCCAGCAGTTCATTGGGACAGGGCTACGAGCAGTACTTC.

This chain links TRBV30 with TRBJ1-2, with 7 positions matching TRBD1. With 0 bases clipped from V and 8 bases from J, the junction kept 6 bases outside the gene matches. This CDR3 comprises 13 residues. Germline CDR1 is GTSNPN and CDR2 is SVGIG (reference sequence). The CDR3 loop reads CAWSVGGAQGYTF. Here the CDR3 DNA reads TGTGCCTGGAGTGTAGGGGGCGCACAGGGCTACACCTTC.

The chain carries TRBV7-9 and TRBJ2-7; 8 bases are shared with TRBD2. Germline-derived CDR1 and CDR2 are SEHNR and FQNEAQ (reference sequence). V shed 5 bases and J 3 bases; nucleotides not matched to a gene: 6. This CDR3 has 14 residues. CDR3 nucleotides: TGTGCCAGCAGCGCAACGGGACTAGTCTACGAGCAGTACTTC. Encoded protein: CASSATGLVYEQYF.

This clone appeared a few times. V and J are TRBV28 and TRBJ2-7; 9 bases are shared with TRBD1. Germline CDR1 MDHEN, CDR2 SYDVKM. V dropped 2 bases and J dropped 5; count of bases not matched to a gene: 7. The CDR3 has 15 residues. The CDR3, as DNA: TGTGCCAGCAGTTTAGAAGGGACAGGGTCCCACGAGCAGTACTTC. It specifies CASSLEGTGSHEQYF. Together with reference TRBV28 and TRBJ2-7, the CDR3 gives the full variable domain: DVKVTQSSRYLVKRTGEKVFLECVQDMDHENMFWYRQDPGLGLRLIYFSYDVKMKEKGDIPEGYSVSREKKERFSLILESASTNQTSMYLCASSLEGTGSHEQYFGPGTRLTVT.

In nucleotides, the CDR3 is TGTGCCAGCAGTCCAGAGGAGGGGGCAGGAGGCTACACCTTC. Protein sequence: CASSPEEGAGGYTF. The V gene is TRBV6-6, the J gene TRBJ1-2, with TRBD1 identical over 7 bases. J was trimmed by 8 bases and V by 5 bases; bases with no gene match: 11. CDR3 size: 14 residues. The germline CDR1 and CDR2 sequences are MNHNY and SVGAGI (reference sequence).

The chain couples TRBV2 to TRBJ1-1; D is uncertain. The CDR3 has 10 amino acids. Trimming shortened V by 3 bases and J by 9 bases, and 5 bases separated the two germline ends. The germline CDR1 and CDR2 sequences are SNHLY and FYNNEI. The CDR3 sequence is CASSESKAFF. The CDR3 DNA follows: TGTGCCAGCAGTGAGAGTAAAGCTTTCTTT.

CDR3 nucleotides: TGCGCCAGCAGCCAAGAACGGCAGAGTGCGGTTTCACCCCTCCACTTT. Its protein product is CASSQERQSAVSPLHF. This chain joins TRBV4-1 and TRBJ1-6; D call uncertain. V lost 0 bases, J lost 9 bases, and 15 bases lay in between. This CDR3 has 16 residues. CDR1 MGHRA and CDR2 YSYEKL come from the germline V gene.

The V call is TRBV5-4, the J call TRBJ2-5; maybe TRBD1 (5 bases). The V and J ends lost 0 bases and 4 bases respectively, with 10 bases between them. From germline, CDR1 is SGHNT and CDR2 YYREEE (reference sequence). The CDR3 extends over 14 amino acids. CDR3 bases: TGTGCCAGCAGCTTGGATCACAGGAGAGAGACCCAGTACTTC. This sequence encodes CASSLDHRRETQYF.

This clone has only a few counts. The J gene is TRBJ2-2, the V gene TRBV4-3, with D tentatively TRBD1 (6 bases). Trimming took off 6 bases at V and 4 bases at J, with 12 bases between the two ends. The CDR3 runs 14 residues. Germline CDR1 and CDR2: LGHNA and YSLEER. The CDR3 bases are TGCGCCAGCAGAGTGCTAGGGGGCACCGGGGAGCTGTTTTTT. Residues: CASRVLGGTGELFF.

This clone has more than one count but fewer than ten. In nucleotides, the CDR3 is TGTGCCAGCAGCACATATGATAATGAAAAACTGTTTTTT. Protein: CASSTYDNEKLFF. The chain uses TRBV7-9 and TRBJ1-4; no clear D. The CDR3 consists of 13 residues. Trimming removed 5 bases from V and 4 bases from J, with 8 bases in between. Germline loops: CDR1 SEHNR, CDR2 FQNEAQ (reference sequence).

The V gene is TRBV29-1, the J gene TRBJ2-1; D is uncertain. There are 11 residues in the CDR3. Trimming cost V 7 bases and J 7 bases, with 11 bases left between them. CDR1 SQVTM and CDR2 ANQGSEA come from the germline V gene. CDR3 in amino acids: CSADSLNEQFF. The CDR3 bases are TGCAGCGCAGACTCGCTAAATGAGCAGTTCTTC.

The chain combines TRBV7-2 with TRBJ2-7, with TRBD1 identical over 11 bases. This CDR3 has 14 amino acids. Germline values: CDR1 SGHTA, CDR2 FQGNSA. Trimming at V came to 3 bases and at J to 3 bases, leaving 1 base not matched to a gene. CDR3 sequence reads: CASSFGTGGYEQYF. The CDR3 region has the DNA TGTGCCAGCAGCTTCGGGACAGGGGGCTACGAGCAGTACTTC.

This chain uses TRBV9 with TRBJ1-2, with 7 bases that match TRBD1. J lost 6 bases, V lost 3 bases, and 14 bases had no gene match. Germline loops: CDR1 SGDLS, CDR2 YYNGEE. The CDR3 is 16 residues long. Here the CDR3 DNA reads TGTGCCAGCAGCGCAACCCCAAACAGGGGCCTCCATGGCTACACCTTC. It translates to CASSATPNRGLHGYTF. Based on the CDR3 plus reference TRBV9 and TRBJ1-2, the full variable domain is DSGVTQTPKHLITATGQRVTLRCSPRSGDLSVYWYQQSLDQGLQFLIQYYNGEERAKGNILERFSAQQFPDLHSELNLSSLELGDSALYFCASSATPNRGLHGYTFGSGTRLTVV.

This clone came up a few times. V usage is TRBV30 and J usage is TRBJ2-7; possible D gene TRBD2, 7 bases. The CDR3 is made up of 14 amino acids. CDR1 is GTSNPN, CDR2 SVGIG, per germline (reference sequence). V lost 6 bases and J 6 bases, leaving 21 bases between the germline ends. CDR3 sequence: CACFASGGYGEQYF. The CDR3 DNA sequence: TGTGCCTGCTTCGCGTCGGGGGGCTACGGCGAGCAGTACTTC.